The 27 T cell receptor beta chains given below trace back to one sample, sequenced in a study of shared clonotypes between healthy human individuals. Repertoires were generated with immunoSEQ multiplex PCR, while TCRdb's copy carries only in-frame clones and drops some. The sample includes around 650,000 clones, 95% to 96% of them seen just once. Naivety among CD8 cells was defined by CD45RO negativity and positive CCR7 selection, thereby excluding terminally differentiated effector memory CD45RA+ cells. The sample comprised naive CD8+ T cells sorted from blood. These receptors all come from a woman aged 25 to 39 in good health.

The rearrangement joins TRBV9 to TRBJ2-5, with a weak D call TRBD2 (6 bases). Germline V gene data show CDR1 as SGDLS and CDR2 as YYNGEE. CDR3 length equals 14 residues. The V and J ends lost 3 bases and 5 bases respectively, with 14 bases between them. DNA for the CDR3: TGTGCCAGCAGCGCCCCCGGGGGAAGGGAGACCCAGTACTTC. Amino acids: CASSAPGGRETQYF. Supplemented by reference TRBV9 and TRBJ2-5, the full variable domain reads DSGVTQTPKHLITATGQRVTLRCSPRSGDLSVYWYQQSLDQGLQFLIQYYNGEERAKGNILERFSAQQFPDLHSELNLSSLELGDSALYFCASSAPGGRETQYFGPGTRLLVL.

This chain joins TRBV30 and TRBJ2-1; D is perhaps TRBD2 (6 bases). The V end was cut by 0 bases, the J end by 0 bases, with 12 bases between. This CDR3 has 16 amino acids. Germline V gene lookup returns CDR1 GTSNPN and CDR2 SVGIG (reference sequence). CDR3 nucleotides: TGTGCCTGGAGTGTAGGAATTAGCGGCTCCTACAATGAGCAGTTCTTC. It is translated as CAWSVGISGSYNEQFF. The full variable domain, with the rest looked up from reference TRBV30 and TRBJ2-1, is SQTIHQWPATLVQPVGSPLSLECTVEGTSNPNLYWYRQAAGRGLQLLFYSVGIGQISSEVPQNLSASRPQDRQFILSSKKLLLSDSGFYLCAWSVGISGSYNEQFFGPGTRLTVL.

This clone was detected once. The V call is TRBV4-1, the J call TRBJ1-1; 10 positions agree with TRBD1. V was pared by 3 bases and J by 6 bases, with 7 bases of the junction left unmatched. Germline CDR1 MGHRA, CDR2 YSYEKL. This CDR3 spans 15 amino acids. The CDR3 DNA follows: TGCGCCAGCAGCCACCGGGACAGGGGACAGGCTGAAGCTTTCTTT. This codes for CASSHRDRGQAEAFF.

The CDR3 is CASSLGGLGYEQYF. DNA of the CDR3: TGTGCCAGCAGCTTGGGAGGGTTAGGTTACGAGCAGTACTTC. The rearrangement uses TRBV13 and TRBJ2-5; 7 nucleotides match TRBD2. The better agreement between TRBJ2-7 and the DNA end casts doubt on the J call. Germline CDR1 is PRHDT and CDR2 is FYEKMQ (reference sequence). The CDR3 length is 14 residues.

V is TRBV28 and J is TRBJ2-3, with TRBD1 identical over 7 bases. With V trimmed by 2 bases and J by 2 bases, 4 bases remained unmatched. Germline CDR1 MDHEN, CDR2 SYDVKM. This CDR3 has 15 residues. CDR3 residues: CASSLRDSYTDTQYF. CDR3 DNA sequence: TGTGCCAGCAGTTTACGGGACAGTTACACAGATACGCAGTATTTT.

The rearrangement links TRBV7-9 to TRBJ2-3; a weak D match, TRBD2 (6 bases). The CDR3 runs 15 residues. Germline CDR1 SEHNR, CDR2 FQNEAQ (reference sequence). V was pared by 5 bases and J by 0 bases, with 12 bases between. CDR3 nucleotides: TGTGCCAGCAGCCAAAGCGGGCCTAGCACAGATACGCAGTATTTT. Encoded protein: CASSQSGPSTDTQYF.

As regards this clone: The same CDR3 arises from other DNA sequences in this sample as well. The chain carries TRBV7-9 and TRBJ1-1, with no clear D. The CDR3 sequence is 15 residues long. In germline, CDR1 is SEHNR, CDR2 FQNEAQ (reference sequence). The V gene lost 1 base and the J gene lost 5 bases, with 14 bases spanning the gap. CDR3: CASSLVVGENTEAFF. The CDR3 DNA reads as TGTGCCAGCAGCTTAGTGGTGGGTGAAAATACTGAAGCTTTCTTT.

This rearrangement joins TRBV7-6 to TRBJ1-4; TRBD1 agrees at 7 bases. Germline V gene sequence: CDR1 SGHVS, CDR2 FNYEAQ. The J segment lost 6 bases and the V segment lost 4 bases, leaving 8 bases of the junction unmatched. CDR3 size: 15 residues. In DNA, the CDR3 is TGTGCCAGCAGCTCAGGACAGGCGAGGGATGAAAAACTGTTTTTT. Translated: CASSSGQARDEKLFF.

The chain recombines TRBV28 with TRBJ2-7; 13 bases are a match to TRBD2. With V trimmed by 7 bases and J by 3 bases, 6 bases remained unmatched. The CDR3 sequence is 15 residues long. Germline V CDR1 and CDR2: MDHEN, SYDVKM. CDR3 sequence (DNA): TGTGCCAGCAACGGCGGGACTAGCGGGGACTACGAGCAGTACTTC. Protein product: CASNGGTSGDYEQYF.

The chain carries TRBV19 and TRBJ1-1, with D unresolved. CDR1 is LNHDA, CDR2 SQIVND, per germline (reference sequence). V was shortened by 5 bases and J by 11 bases, with 27 bases between the two germline ends. The CDR3 runs to 16 residues. CDR3 nucleotide sequence: TGTGCCAGTAGTCGGGCTACGGGAAACCTTTACACAAGTGCTTTCTTT. As protein: CASSRATGNLYTSAFF.

The chain recombines TRBV13 with TRBJ1-1; D gene ambiguous. Germline CDR1 reads PRHDT; CDR2 reads FYEKMQ (reference sequence). The CDR3 consists of 13 residues. V was clipped by 5 bases and J by 7 bases, with 14 bases between them. The CDR3 sequence: CASSTSPTDEAFF. The CDR3, as DNA: TGTGCCAGCAGCACTAGCCCGACGGATGAAGCTTTCTTT.

The genes are TRBV7-9 and TRBJ2-1; either TRBD1 or TRBD2 may fit D (5 bases each). Between the trimmed V and J ends, which lost 3 bases and 11 bases, there was a span of 8 bases. This CDR3 is 11 amino acids long. The germline gives CDR1 SEHNR, CDR2 FQNEAQ (reference sequence). CDR3 sequence: CASSFGTKQFF. CDR3 bases: TGTGCCAGCAGCTTTGGGACGAAGCAGTTCTTC.

The chain couples TRBV10-1 to TRBJ2-5; 7 positions match TRBD1. Matching the DNA end better, TRBJ2-7 makes the J call doubtful. Germline CDR1 reads WNHNN; CDR2 reads SYGVQD (reference sequence). This CDR3 is 14 amino acids long. CDR3 region: CASSESTGTYEQYF. CDR3 sequence (DNA): TGCGCCAGCAGTGAGTCGACAGGGACCTACGAGCAGTACTTC.

The chain recombines TRBV28 with TRBJ1-2; D is ambiguous. CDR3 size: 15 residues. V dropped 2 bases and J dropped 6 bases, with 16 bases sitting between them. Germline lookup yields CDR1 MDHEN and CDR2 SYDVKM. The CDR3 DNA is TGTGCCAGCAGTTTAGCCCTCGGCGGAAGAGATGGCTACACCTTC. It codes for CASSLALGGRDGYTF.

This chain connects TRBV2 to TRBJ2-1, with 12 bases identical to TRBD2. V lost 5 bases to trimming and J lost 4 bases; unmatched junction nucleotides: 6. This CDR3 has 16 amino acids. Germline V gene data show CDR1 as SNHLY and CDR2 as FYNNEI. In DNA form, the CDR3 reads TGTGCCAGCAGTCCGGGACTAGCGGGCGAGTACAATGAGCAGTTCTTC. Its protein is CASSPGLAGEYNEQFF.

This clone appeared once. This chain joins TRBV27 and TRBJ1-2, with TRBD1 matching 9 bases. Germline values: CDR1 MNHEY, CDR2 SMNVEV (reference sequence). Unmatched junction bases numbered 14, after V lost 5 bases and J lost 1 base. This CDR3 comprises 18 residues. This chain's CDR3 is CASSGGTGSRLSNYGYTF. The CDR3 DNA is TGTGCCAGCAGTGGGGGGACAGGGAGCCGACTAAGTAACTATGGCTACACCTTC.

This clone appeared once. The CDR3 spells CSVEGGQVAKNIQYF. CDR3 coding DNA: TGCAGCGTTGAAGGGGGCCAGGTAGCCAAAAACATTCAGTACTTC. V and J are TRBV29-1 and TRBJ2-4, with D possibly TRBD1 on 5 matching bases. The CDR3 is made up of 15 amino acids. Germline CDR1 and CDR2: SQVTM and ANQGSEA. V was pared by 1 base and J by 0 bases, with 10 bases between.

V and J are TRBV13 and TRBJ2-3; TRBD1 aligns across 8 bases. The CDR3 has 16 amino acids. Germline lookup yields CDR1 PRHDT and CDR2 FYEKMQ (reference sequence). The trim removed 5 bases at V and 3 bases at J, leaving 10 bases unmatched. The CDR3 DNA reads TGTGCCAGCAGCCCGCCAGGACAGGGATTAACAGATACGCAGTATTTT. Translation gives CASSPPGQGLTDTQYF.

The table lists this clone with a count of one. V usage is TRBV7-9 and J usage is TRBJ2-7; TRBD1 aligns across 7 bases. The CDR3 loop spans 15 amino acids. Germline CDR1 SEHNR, CDR2 FQNEAQ (reference sequence). V lost 4 bases, J lost 2 bases, and 8 bases stayed unmatched. CDR3 residues: CASSSTGDSAYEQYF. CDR3 DNA sequence: TGTGCCAGCAGCTCAACAGGGGATTCGGCCTACGAGCAGTACTTC.

V gene TRBV7-9 combines with J gene TRBJ2-5, with D possibly TRBD1 on 5 matching bases. The germline CDR1 and CDR2 sequences are SEHNR and FQNEAQ (reference sequence). V gave up 7 bases and J gave up 5 bases, with 23 bases separating them. The CDR3 totals 16 residues. The CDR3 is CASNERYTGRAETQYF. CDR3 sequence (DNA): TGTGCCAGCAACGAACGGTATACTGGCAGGGCGGAGACCCAGTACTTC.

A single count supports this clone. The chain combines TRBV30 with TRBJ1-2; D is undetermined. The CDR3 totals 12 residues. The V end was cut by 0 bases, the J end by 4 bases, with 6 bases between. The germline gives CDR1 GTSNPN, CDR2 SVGIG (reference sequence). The DNA for the CDR3 is TGTGCCTGGAGTGTACGTTCCTATGGCTACACCTTC. It yields the protein CAWSVRSYGYTF.

The chain employs TRBV4-1 and TRBJ2-1; no firm D call. In germline, CDR1 is MGHRA, CDR2 YSYEKL. Trimming removed 5 bases from V and 5 bases from J, with 13 bases in between. This CDR3 region has 14 residues. The CDR3 protein is CASSSGFRNNEQFF. The CDR3, as DNA: TGCGCCAGCAGCTCAGGTTTTCGAAACAATGAGCAGTTCTTC.

The chain is built from TRBV5-1 and TRBJ2-7; D is unresolved. The CDR3 has 13 residues. V lost 4 bases, J lost 5 bases, and 13 bases lay in between. CDR1 is SGHRS, CDR2 YFSETQ, per germline. CDR3 amino acids: CASSTGPADEQYF. The CDR3 DNA reads TGCGCCAGCAGCACCGGGCCCGCGGACGAGCAGTACTTC.

This clone was seen just once. The rearrangement joins TRBV28 to TRBJ1-1; D is undetermined. Trimming removed 2 bases at V and 7 bases at J, with 11 bases between. Per germline, CDR1 MDHEN and CDR2 SYDVKM. The CDR3 totals 13 residues. The CDR3 protein is CASSLEGGLEAFF. CDR3 sequence (DNA): TGTGCCAGCAGTTTAGAGGGAGGACTTGAAGCTTTCTTT.

This sequence joins TRBV13 and TRBJ2-3; 9 positions agree with TRBD1. CDR1 is PRHDT, CDR2 FYEKMQ, per germline (reference sequence). The length of the CDR3 is 16 residues. Losses at the gene ends were 5 bases for V and 3 bases for J; bases not matched to a gene: 9. In DNA form, the CDR3 reads TGTGCCAGCAGCACTCCGGACAGGGGACCAACAGATACGCAGTATTTT. Amino acids: CASSTPDRGPTDTQYF.

The chain employs TRBV29-1 and TRBJ2-4; D gene uncertain. The V end was cut by 0 bases, the J end by 0 bases, with 9 bases between. From germline, CDR1 is SQVTM and CDR2 ANQGSEA. CDR3 length equals 15 residues. CDR3 sequence: CSVEDPGLAKNIQYF. As DNA, the CDR3 is TGCAGCGTTGAAGACCCAGGTCTAGCCAAAAACATTCAGTACTTC.

The gene calls are TRBV10-3 and TRBJ2-1; 7 positions agree with TRBD1. The ends lost 8 bases at V and 8 bases at J; junction bases unmatched: 15. The CDR3 totals 15 residues. Per germline, CDR1 ENHRY and CDR2 SYGVKD. The CDR3 region is CAIRYRFRTGHEQFF. The CDR3 region has the DNA TGTGCCATCCGGTACCGATTCCGGACAGGCCATGAGCAGTTCTTC.